The TCR beta chain under discussion was sequenced for a study of blood T cell repertoires in COVID-19. Study in general: Samples came from the United States, Italy and Spain, spanning acute and convalescent COVID-19. PBMCs, B-cell-depleted T cells, or T cells provided the cDNA or gDNA that made up the material.

The CDR3 is 15 amino acids. Germline V gene sequence: CDR1 SGHRS, CDR2 YFSETQ. The ends were cut back, 1 base at V and 0 bases at J, with 7 bases in the middle. Clones were read by immunoSEQ multiplex PCR, and TCRdb kept only the in-frame ones, dropping some. The sample lists roughly 340,000 clones; around 90% were seen once. The chain has TRBV5-1 and TRBJ1-4; D ambiguous. This TCR was recovered from a woman between 18 and 30 years old who had recovered from COVID-19. The material sequenced was peripheral blood. The CDR3 is CASSLRAATNEKLFF. The CDR3 DNA is TGCGCCAGCAGCTTGCGCGCTGCAACTAATGAAAAACTGTTTTTT.